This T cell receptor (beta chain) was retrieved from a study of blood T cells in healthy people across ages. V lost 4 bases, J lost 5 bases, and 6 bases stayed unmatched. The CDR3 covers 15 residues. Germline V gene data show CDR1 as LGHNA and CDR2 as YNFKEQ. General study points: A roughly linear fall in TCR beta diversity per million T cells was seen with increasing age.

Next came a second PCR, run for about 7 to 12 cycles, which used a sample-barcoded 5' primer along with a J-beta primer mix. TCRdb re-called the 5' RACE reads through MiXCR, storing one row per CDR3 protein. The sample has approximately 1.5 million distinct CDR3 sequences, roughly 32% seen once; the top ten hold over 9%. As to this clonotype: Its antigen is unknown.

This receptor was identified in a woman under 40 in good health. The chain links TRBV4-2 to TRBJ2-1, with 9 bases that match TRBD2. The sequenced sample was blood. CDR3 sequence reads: CASSREREAHNEQFF. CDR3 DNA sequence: TGTGCCAGCAGCCGAGAGCGGGAGGCCCACAATGAGCAGTTCTTC.